This T cell receptor beta chain was documented in a study of human T cells and chemical hapten exposure (dated by TCRdb to the early 2020s). Regarding the complete study: For sensitization, 2% DPC in acetone was applied to a 2 cm by 2 cm area of upper inner arm skin. Throughout the approximately 23-week study period, patients were also given weekly therapeutic DPC doses on the scalp. Patch testing was performed on the upper back with Finn chambers containing 0.01% DPC, and the patch tests were scored after 6 days according to International Contact Dermatitis Research Group standards. Most of the patients in the cohort were female, and the cohort covered alopecia areata with under or over 50% scalp involvement, alopecia totalis and alopecia universalis. Libraries were pooled for sequencing, and variation in per-sample TCR yields was attributed mainly to small differences in library volumes within the pool. The study tracked peripheral blood TCR repertoire changes in vivo during primary and secondary sensitization to the hapten diphenylcyclopropenone (DPC) in alopecia patients. Patient blood was sampled pre-sensitization (week 0) and at 2, 6 and about 24 weeks after DPC sensitization. Twenty-nine alopecia patients provided blood for TCR sequencing at one to four time points (pre-sensitization, 2, 6 and 24 weeks). The paper's findings and limits, for the study overall: DPC sensitization did not change how many TCRs were above 1 in 1000 frequency, and no evidence was found of alterations in global repertoire structure. Patch test score was positively correlated with the number of PT1 expanded TCRs, with significance at thresholds 8, 16 and 32 but not at 4. Expanded TCRs formed significantly more large CDR3 similarity clusters than pre-sensitization or healthy control sets, consistent with antigen-driven responses. After repeated subsampling, the strength of the expansion versus patch-test correlation and the threshold at which it became significant changed. Alopecia, a presumed autoimmune disease, was present in all patients, so the immune response of the patients might differ from that of healthy individuals.

This specimen's time point label, interpreted: patch test 2, 6 weeks after DPC sensitization. The treatment or condition tag for this specimen amounts to: therapeutic diphenylcyclopropenone sensitization with weekly scalp DPC. Blood at each patch-test visit was drawn before the patch test was applied. Eligible patients were aged 18 to 70, diagnosed with alopecia, deemed suitable for DPC therapy, and excluded if pregnant. Total RNA was isolated from unfractionated whole blood collected in Tempus Blood RNA tubes. The receptor library was made with RACE. The sequencer listed for this sample is NextSeq 500. Library preparation attached unique molecular identifiers to individual cDNA molecules for quantitative, reproducible TCR counting. Each blood RNA sample was used to sequence both TCR alpha and TCR beta chains. The study's own analysis went as follows. The median number of TCRs per sample was some 100,000, ranging from roughly 20,000 to 700,000. The Decombinator software suite was used to annotate V, J and CDR3 in the TCR reads. Every sample was subsampled to the same number of TCRs (28,000) for the PS versus PT1 abundance plots. TCRs were defined as expanded if absent before sensitization and observed at least eight times at the 2-week time point. The public reads were run again by TCRdb, first through fastp at Q25 and then through MiXCR, and only productive beta chains were kept. Rows with one shared CDR3 protein collapse into an entry with the most common genes and DNA. TCRdb, not the original authors, processed these V and J calls. In this sample the table shows 95,000 or so distinct CDR3 sequences, over 9.5% of which occur a single time. Together, the top ten hold roughly 3.1% of the sample.

This clonotype showed up many times. The specificity of this receptor is unknown. No base qualities exist here, and no much larger clone lies one base off it. V is cut back by 2 bases and J by 8 bases, with 5 bases in the junction unmatched. The CDR3 spans 14 residues, from the cysteine through the phenylalanine. The only DNA kept is the CDR3, 42 bases in frame from the first base. The germline V gene (reference sequence) gives CDR1 as SEHNR and CDR2 as FQNEAQ. The sequence joins TRBV7-9 to TRBJ2-1, with 8 central nucleotides matching TRBD2. Source: whole blood, taken in connection with sensitization to the hapten diphenylcyclopropenone (DPC). The TCR was taken from a woman in her 40s with alopecia areata. Some clones in this sample may be carry-over from other donors' samples. The bases read TGTGCCAGCAGCTTATCACGGGAGGGCCATGAGCAGTTCTTC. Its amino acids are CASSLSREGHEQFF. The entire variable domain, with the stretches around the CDR3 drawn from the reference TRBV7-9 and TRBJ2-1 proteins, is DTGVSQNPRHKITKRGQNVTFRCDPISEHNRLYWYRQTLGQGPEFLTYFQNEAQLEKSRLLSDRFSAERPKGSFSTLEIQRTEQGDSAMYLCASSLSREGHEQFFGPGTRLTVL.